These T cell receptor beta chains were read from a single sample in a study of blood T cell repertoires in COVID-19. The data were produced by immunoSEQ multiplex PCR, yet TCRdb's version contains in-frame clones alone and is incomplete. The top ten hold about 7% of the sample, which has tens of thousands of clones, roughly 82% seen once. The sample comprised peripheral blood. The receptors come from a man between 40 and 49 years old with acute or convalescent COVID-19. Each CDR3 is given with its conserved first and last residue. The order of the fields is V gene, J gene, D gene, clone size, CDR3 protein, CDR3 DNA. The D gene is left open where the match is weak. Clone size appears in some rows only: once, few, many, or a class for an expanded clone.

TRBV7-2	TRBJ1-1	.	.	CASSLGVTTEAFF	TGTGCCAGCAGCTTAGGTGTGACTACCGAAGCTTTCTTT
TRBV10-3	TRBJ2-2	.	.	CASSLLDTGELFF	TGTGCCAGCAGTCTATTGGACACCGGGGAGCTGTTTTTT
TRBV5-1	TRBJ2-5	TRBD1	.	CASSRTGFRETQYF	TGCGCCAGCAGCCGGACAGGGTTTAGAGAGACCCAGTACTTC
TRBV5-1	TRBJ1-1	.	.	CASTDRGGARAEAFF	TGCGCCAGCACCGACCGTGGGGGGGCGCGGGCTGAAGCTTTCTTT
TRBV7-2	TRBJ1-6	.	.	CASSFPGNSPLHF	TGTGCCAGCAGCTTCCCAGGCAATTCACCCCTCCACTTT
TRBV6-5	TRBJ1-5	.	.	CASMYLNQPQHF	TGTGCCAGCATGTACTTAAATCAGCCCCAGCATTTT
TRBV7-2	TRBJ1-3	.	large	CASSPVWSYSGNTIYF	TGTGCCAGCAGCCCCGTTTGGAGTTACTCTGGAAACACCATATATTTT
TRBV10-2	TRBJ1-1	.	.	CASSGAYSNTEAFF	TGCGCCAGCAGTGGGGCGTATTCGAACACTGAAGCTTTCTTT
TRBV5-6	TRBJ1-1	.	once	CASSYQTTTEAFF	TGTGCCAGCAGCTACCAAACTACCACTGAAGCTTTCTTT
TRBV30	TRBJ2-7	TRBD2	.	CAWSPGGSTYEQYF	TGTGCCTGGTCCCCGGGGGGGTCAACCTACGAGCAGTACTTC
TRBV9	TRBJ2-7	.	.	CASSAAGASYEQYF	TGTGCCAGCAGCGCTGCAGGGGCTTCATACGAGCAGTACTTC
TRBV30	TRBJ2-1	.	.	CAWSGQASGEQFF	TGTGCCTGGAGTGGCCAGGCCTCCGGCGAGCAGTTCTTC
TRBV10-2	TRBJ2-5	TRBD1	.	CASRRTGRETQYF	TGCGCCAGCAGACGGACAGGAAGGGAGACCCAGTACTTC
TRBV7-9	TRBJ1-1	TRBD1	.	CASSWDRGITEAFF	TGTGCCAGCAGCTGGGACAGGGGGATCACTGAAGCTTTCTTT
TRBV29-1	TRBJ2-2	TRBD2	.	CSARGVNTGELFF	TGCAGCGCCCGGGGGGTCAACACCGGGGAGCTGTTTTTT
TRBV7-9	TRBJ2-5	TRBD2	.	CASSLWASGQTQYF	TGTGCCAGCAGCTTATGGGCTAGCGGCCAGACCCAGTACTTC
TRBV6-5	TRBJ1-2	.	.	CASRKGGEGRYGYTF	TGTGCCAGCCGCAAGGGAGGGGAGGGGCGGTATGGCTACACCTTC
TRBV10-3	TRBJ2-5	TRBD2	.	CAISVGSGRGSEETQYF	TGTGCCATCAGTGTCGGTTCGGGGCGGGGGTCAGAGGAGACCCAGTACTTC
TRBV30	TRBJ1-2	.	.	CAWREGGGYGYTF	TGTGCCTGGAGAGAAGGGGGTGGCTATGGCTACACCTTC
TRBV5-1	TRBJ1-4	TRBD1	.	CASSLSGTGGEKLFF	TGCGCCAGCAGCTTGTCCGGGACAGGGGGTGAAAAACTGTTTTTT
TRBV9	TRBJ2-3	TRBD1	.	CASSGRGQGVDTQYF	TGTGCCAGCAGCGGACGAGGACAGGGAGTAGATACGCAGTATTTT
TRBV5-4	TRBJ2-7	TRBD2	.	CASSSTSGGYEQYF	TGTGCCAGCAGCTCGACTAGCGGGGGGTACGAGCAGTACTTC
TRBV28	TRBJ2-3	.	.	CASSSPGVGEVDTQYF	TGTGCCAGCAGTAGCCCGGGGGTCGGCGAGGTGGATACGCAGTATTTT
TRBV5-1	TRBJ2-6	.	.	CASSFVVSSGANVLTF	TGCGCCAGCAGCTTTGTCGTGTCCTCTGGGGCCAACGTCCTGACTTTC
TRBV12-5	TRBJ1-2	.	.	CASGVGEVSGYTF	TGTGCTAGTGGTGTGGGGGAGGTTAGTGGCTACACCTTC
TRBV11-2	TRBJ2-5	TRBD2	.	CASSGGGAQETQYF	TGTGCCAGCAGCGGCGGGGGGGCCCAAGAGACCCAGTACTTC
TRBV7-9	TRBJ2-1	TRBD1	.	CASSSDRGLRNEQFF	TGTGCCAGCAGCTCCGACAGGGGGCTAAGGAATGAGCAGTTCTTC
TRBV3-1/TRBV3-2	TRBJ2-5	.	.	CASIELATGETQYF	TGTGCCAGCATCGAACTAGCCACGGGAGAGACCCAGTACTTC
TRBV3-1/TRBV3-2	TRBJ2-3	TRBD1	.	CASRWDRGRSDTQYF	TGTGCCAGCAGATGGGACAGGGGGAGATCAGATACGCAGTATTTT
TRBV5-1	TRBJ2-5	TRBD1	.	CASSLQGAEETQYF	TGCGCCAGCAGCTTACAGGGGGCAGAAGAGACCCAGTACTTC
TRBV24-1	TRBJ2-7	.	.	CATSDAAGPYEQYF	TGTGCCACCAGTGATGCGGCGGGCCCCTACGAGCAGTACTTC
TRBV5-1	TRBJ2-3	TRBD2	.	CASSLELAGGHDTQYF	TGCGCCAGCAGCTTGGAACTAGCGGGGGGGCATGATACGCAGTATTTT
TRBV9	TRBJ1-2	.	.	CASSGTRGYTF	TGTGCCAGCAGCGGGACTCGTGGCTACACCTTC
TRBV7-2	TRBJ2-5	.	.	CASSFSWSEETQYF	TGTGCCAGCAGCTTCTCTTGGTCGGAAGAGACCCAGTACTTC
TRBV29-1	TRBJ1-2	TRBD1	.	CSVEGQGNGYTF	TGCAGCGTTGAAGGACAGGGGAATGGCTACACCTTC
TRBV28	TRBJ1-6	.	.	CASTRTPYNSPLHF	TGTGCCAGCACCCGGACACCCTATAATTCACCCCTCCACTTT
TRBV18	TRBJ2-3	TRBD2	.	CASSPAGNTDTQYF	TGTGCCAGCTCTCCAGCGGGGAACACAGATACGCAGTATTTT
TRBV7-2	TRBJ1-5	.	.	CASSLERGNQPQHF	TGTGCCAGCAGCTTAGAGCGGGGGAATCAGCCCCAGCATTTT
TRBV10-2	TRBJ2-7	.	.	CASSDPSYEQYF	TGCGCCAGCAGTGATCCCAGCTACGAGCAGTACTTC
TRBV5-8	TRBJ2-5	TRBD2	.	CASSLSRGVETQYF	TGTGCCAGCAGCTTGTCGCGGGGGGTTGAGACCCAGTACTTC
TRBV4-1	TRBJ1-3	TRBD1	.	CASSERPPGTGDTIYF	TGCGCCAGCAGCGAGAGACCACCTGGGACAGGGGACACCATATATTTT
TRBV6-6	TRBJ2-3	.	.	CASSDPTGLGDTQYF	TGTGCCAGCAGTGACCCCACGGGTCTCGGGGATACGCAGTATTTT
TRBV12-3/TRBV12-4	TRBJ2-5	.	.	CASSLEPGETQYF	TGTGCCAGCAGTTTGGAGCCAGGGGAGACCCAGTACTTC
TRBV18	TRBJ1-1	.	.	CASSPSAGSTEAFF	TGTGCCAGCTCACCCTCTGCGGGGAGCACTGAAGCTTTCTTT
TRBV27	TRBJ1-6	.	.	CASSLLGSGNSPLHF	TGTGCCAGCAGTTTATTGGGATCGGGGAATTCACCCCTCCACTTT
TRBV12-5	TRBJ1-6	.	.	CASVRDFYNSPLHF	TGTGCTAGTGTACGGGATTTTTATAATTCACCCCTCCACTTT
TRBV7-9	TRBJ2-2	TRBD2	.	CASSEGLAGTGELFF	TGTGCCAGCTCAGAGGGCCTAGCGGGTACCGGGGAGCTGTTTTTT
TRBV7-8	TRBJ1-6	TRBD1	once	CASSPQGPGISPLHF	TGTGCCAGCAGCCCACAGGGGCCGGGGATTTCACCCCTCCACTTT
TRBV10-3	TRBJ2-5	.	few	CATGLDQETQYF	TGTGCCACGGGACTCGACCAAGAGACCCAGTACTTC
TRBV29-1	TRBJ1-4	TRBD1	.	CSAGTGNNEKLFF	TGCAGCGCCGGGACAGGGAATAATGAAAAACTGTTTTTT
TRBV11-3	TRBJ2-5	.	.	CASSLGHQETQYF	TGTGCCAGCAGCTTAGGGCACCAAGAGACCCAGTACTTC
TRBV5-1	TRBJ2-5	.	.	CASSRGETQYF	TGCGCCAGCAGCCGGGGAGAGACCCAGTACTTC
TRBV6-5	TRBJ1-2	.	.	CASTPRQDRSGYTF	TGTGCCAGCACGCCCAGACAGGATAGAAGTGGCTACACCTTC
TRBV7-9	TRBJ1-1	.	.	CASSLRGIGDKLIHF	TGTGCCAGCAGCTTAAGGGGTATAGGGGACAAACTGATCCATTTT
TRBV6-5	TRBJ1-1	TRBD1	.	CASRPEDRATAEAFF	TGTGCCAGCAGACCAGAGGACAGGGCTACCGCTGAAGCTTTCTTT